This TCR beta chain was recovered during a study of cytomegalovirus exposure and HLA in healthy donors. This clone appeared a few times. What it recognizes is unknown. Whole-study results and caveats: Accurate predictions that matched the HLA-A and HLA-B alleles of most subjects were reportedly made from TCR beta sequences. Solely CMV serostatus was available to characterize immune exposure. Sequencing likely generated an artifact that appeared as a cluster of highly shared sequence variants. Altogether, 170 or so TCR beta chains were recorded as cytomegalovirus-associated.

Primers for the PCR totalled 60 Vbeta and 13 Jbeta. Method: immunoSEQ multiplex PCR; TCRdb's copy keeps in-frame clones and lacks some. The data contain about 130,000 clones, 60% to 85% of them singletons. The CDR3 runs to 15 residues. Germline CDR1 reads SNHLY; CDR2 reads FYNNEI. Trimming cost V 6 bases and J 3 bases, with 14 bases left between them. The sequenced material came from PBMCs. The rearrangement uses TRBV2 and TRBJ2-2; tentative D call: TRBD1 (5 bases). This clonotype was obtained from a man aged 50-60 years in good health and CMV-seronegative. The CDR3 nucleotides read TGTGCCAGCAGCCCCCCCGACAGATACACCGGGGAGCTGTTTTTT. The encoded protein is CASSPPDRYTGELFF.